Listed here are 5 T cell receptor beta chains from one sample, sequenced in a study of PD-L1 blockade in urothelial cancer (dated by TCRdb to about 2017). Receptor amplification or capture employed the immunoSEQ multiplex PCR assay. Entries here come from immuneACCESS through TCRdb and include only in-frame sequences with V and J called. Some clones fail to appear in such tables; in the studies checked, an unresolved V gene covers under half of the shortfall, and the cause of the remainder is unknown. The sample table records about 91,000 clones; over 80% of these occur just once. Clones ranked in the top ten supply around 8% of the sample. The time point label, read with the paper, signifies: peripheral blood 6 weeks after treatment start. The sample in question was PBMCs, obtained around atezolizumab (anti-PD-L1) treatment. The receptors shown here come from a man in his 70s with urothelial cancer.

CDR3 sequence reads: CASSPPQGAGANVLTF. The CDR3 DNA is TGTGCCAGCAGTCCCCCACAGGGAGCTGGGGCCAACGTCCTGACTTTC. The chain recombines TRBV6-6 with TRBJ2-6, with D possibly matching TRBD1 (6 bases). The V and J ends lost 5 bases and 2 bases respectively, with 13 bases between them. This CDR3 has 16 residues. Germline V gene data show CDR1 as MNHNY and CDR2 as SVGAGI (reference sequence).

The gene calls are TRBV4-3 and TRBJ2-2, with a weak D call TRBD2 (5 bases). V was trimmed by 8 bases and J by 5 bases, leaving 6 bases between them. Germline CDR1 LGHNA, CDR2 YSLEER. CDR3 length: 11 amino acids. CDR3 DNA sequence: TGCGCCAGCTGGGAGACCGGGGAGCTGTTTTTT. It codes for CASWETGELFF.

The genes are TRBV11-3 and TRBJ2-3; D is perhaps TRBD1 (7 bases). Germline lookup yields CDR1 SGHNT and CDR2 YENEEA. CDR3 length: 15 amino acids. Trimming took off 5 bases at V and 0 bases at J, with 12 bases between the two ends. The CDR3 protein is CASSPRDSSTDTQYF. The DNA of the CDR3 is TGTGCCAGCAGCCCGCGGGACAGCAGCACAGATACGCAGTATTTT.

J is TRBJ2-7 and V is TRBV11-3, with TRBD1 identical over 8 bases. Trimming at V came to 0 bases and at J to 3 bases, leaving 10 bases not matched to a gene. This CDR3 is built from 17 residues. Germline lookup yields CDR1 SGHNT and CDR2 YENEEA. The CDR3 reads CASSLELPGTGGYEQYF. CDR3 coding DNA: TGTGCCAGCAGCTTAGAACTTCCCGGGACAGGAGGCTACGAGCAGTACTTC.

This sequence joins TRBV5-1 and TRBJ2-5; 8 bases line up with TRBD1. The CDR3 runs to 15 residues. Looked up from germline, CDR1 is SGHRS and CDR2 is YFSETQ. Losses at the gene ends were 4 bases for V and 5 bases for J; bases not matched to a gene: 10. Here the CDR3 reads CASSQNIRQGETQYF. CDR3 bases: TGCGCCAGCAGCCAAAACATAAGACAGGGGGAGACCCAGTACTTC.